This T cell receptor (beta chain) was identified during a study of CD8 T cells in Susac syndrome. General study findings and limits: The authors acknowledged that the study's TCR sequencing and HLA analysis involved relatively few individuals.

Random hexamers were used to reverse transcribe 0.5 to 1 ug of RNA. The TCR beta CDR3 was amplified by immunoSEQ multiplex PCR across 54 Vbeta, 13 Jbeta. TCRdb re-called the immunoSEQ multiplex PCR reads through MiXCR, storing one row per CDR3 protein. The repertoire includes about 440,000 distinct CDR3 sequences, approximately 85% of them detected once, and approximately 0.11% sits in the top ten. Control patients had untreated stable or active relapsing-remitting multiple sclerosis by revised McDonald criteria. Between the trimmed V and J ends, which lost 5 bases and 0 bases, there was a span of 6 bases. The germline CDR1 and CDR2 sequences are SEHNR and FQNEAQ (reference sequence). CDR3 length: 13 residues. There are many counts of this clonotype. The target antigen is unknown.

The receptor comes from a human donor with multiple sclerosis. Sequences were obtained from CD8+ T cells from PBMCs. The chain links TRBV7-9 to TRBJ2-3; no reliable D call. CDR3 region: CASSPPSTDTQYF. The CDR3 nucleotides read TGTGCCAGCAGCCCCCCCAGCACAGATACGCAGTATTTT.